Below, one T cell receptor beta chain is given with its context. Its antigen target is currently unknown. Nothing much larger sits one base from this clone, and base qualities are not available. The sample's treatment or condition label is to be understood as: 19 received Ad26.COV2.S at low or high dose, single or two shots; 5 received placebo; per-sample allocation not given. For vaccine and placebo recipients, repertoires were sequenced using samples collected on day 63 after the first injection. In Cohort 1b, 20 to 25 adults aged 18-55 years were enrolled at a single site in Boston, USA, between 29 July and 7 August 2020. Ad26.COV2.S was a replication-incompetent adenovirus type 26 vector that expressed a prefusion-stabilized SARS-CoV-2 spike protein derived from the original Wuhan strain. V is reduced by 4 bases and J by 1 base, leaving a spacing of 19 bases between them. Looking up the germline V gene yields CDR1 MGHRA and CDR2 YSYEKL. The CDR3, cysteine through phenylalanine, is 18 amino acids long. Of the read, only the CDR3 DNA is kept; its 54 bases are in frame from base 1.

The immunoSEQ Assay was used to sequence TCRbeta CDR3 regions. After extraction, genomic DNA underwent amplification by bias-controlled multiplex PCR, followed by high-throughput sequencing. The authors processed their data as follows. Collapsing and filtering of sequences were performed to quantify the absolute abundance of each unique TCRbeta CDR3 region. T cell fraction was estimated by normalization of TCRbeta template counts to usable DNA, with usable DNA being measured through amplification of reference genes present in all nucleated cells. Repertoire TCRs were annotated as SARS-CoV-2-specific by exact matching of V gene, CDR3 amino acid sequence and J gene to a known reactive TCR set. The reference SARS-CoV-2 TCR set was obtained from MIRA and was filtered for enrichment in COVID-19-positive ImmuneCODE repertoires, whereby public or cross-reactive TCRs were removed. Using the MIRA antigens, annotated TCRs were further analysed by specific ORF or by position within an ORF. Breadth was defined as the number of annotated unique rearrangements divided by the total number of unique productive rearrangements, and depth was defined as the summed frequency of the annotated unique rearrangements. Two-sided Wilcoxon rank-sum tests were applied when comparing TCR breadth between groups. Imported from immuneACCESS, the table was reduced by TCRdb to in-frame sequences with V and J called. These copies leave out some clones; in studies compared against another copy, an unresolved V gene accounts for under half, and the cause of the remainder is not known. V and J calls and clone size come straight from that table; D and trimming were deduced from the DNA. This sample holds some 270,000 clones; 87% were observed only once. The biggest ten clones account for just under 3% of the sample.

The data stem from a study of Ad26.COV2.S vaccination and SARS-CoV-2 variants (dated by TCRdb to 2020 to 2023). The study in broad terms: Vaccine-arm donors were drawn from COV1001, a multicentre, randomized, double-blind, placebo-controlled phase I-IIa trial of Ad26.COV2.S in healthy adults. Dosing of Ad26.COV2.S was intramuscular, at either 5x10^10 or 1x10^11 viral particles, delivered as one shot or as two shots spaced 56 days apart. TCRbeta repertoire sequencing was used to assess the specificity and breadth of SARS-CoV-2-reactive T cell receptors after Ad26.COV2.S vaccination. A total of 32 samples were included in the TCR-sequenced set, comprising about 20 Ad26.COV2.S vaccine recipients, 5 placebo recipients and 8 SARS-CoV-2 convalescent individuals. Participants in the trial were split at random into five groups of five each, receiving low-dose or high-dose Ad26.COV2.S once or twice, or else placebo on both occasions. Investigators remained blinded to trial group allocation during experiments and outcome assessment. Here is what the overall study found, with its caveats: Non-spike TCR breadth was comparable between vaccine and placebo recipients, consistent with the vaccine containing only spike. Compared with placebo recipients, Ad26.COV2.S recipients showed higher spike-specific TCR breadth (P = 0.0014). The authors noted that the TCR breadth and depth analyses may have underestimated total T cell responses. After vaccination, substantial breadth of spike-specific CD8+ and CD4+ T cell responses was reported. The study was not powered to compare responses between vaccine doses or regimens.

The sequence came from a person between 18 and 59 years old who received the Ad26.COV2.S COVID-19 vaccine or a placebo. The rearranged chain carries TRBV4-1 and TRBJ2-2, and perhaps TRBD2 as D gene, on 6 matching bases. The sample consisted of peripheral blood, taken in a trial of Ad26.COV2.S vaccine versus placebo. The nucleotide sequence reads TGCGCCAGCAGCCTTAGGGACTTGCGGGCGATGAACACCGGGGAGCTGTTTTTT. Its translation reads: CASSLRDLRAMNTGELFF.